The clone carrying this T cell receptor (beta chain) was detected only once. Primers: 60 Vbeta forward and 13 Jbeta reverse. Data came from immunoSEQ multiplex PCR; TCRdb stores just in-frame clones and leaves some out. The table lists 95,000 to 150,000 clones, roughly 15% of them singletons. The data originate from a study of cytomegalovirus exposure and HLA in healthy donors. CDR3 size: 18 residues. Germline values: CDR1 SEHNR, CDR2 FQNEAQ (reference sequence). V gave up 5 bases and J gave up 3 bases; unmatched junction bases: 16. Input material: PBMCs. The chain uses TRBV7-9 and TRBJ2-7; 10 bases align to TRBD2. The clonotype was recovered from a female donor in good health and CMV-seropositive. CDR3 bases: TGTGCCAGCAGCCCAGGGGCTAGCGGGAGTTCCCCCAGCTACGAGCAGTACTTC. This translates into CASSPGASGSSPSYEQYF.